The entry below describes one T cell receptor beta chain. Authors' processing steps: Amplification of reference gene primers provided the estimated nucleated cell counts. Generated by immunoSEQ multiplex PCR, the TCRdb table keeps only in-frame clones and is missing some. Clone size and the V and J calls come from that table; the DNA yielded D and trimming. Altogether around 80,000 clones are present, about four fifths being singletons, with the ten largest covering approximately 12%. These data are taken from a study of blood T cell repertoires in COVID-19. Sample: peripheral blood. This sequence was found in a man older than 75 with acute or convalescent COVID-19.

The CDR3 DNA sequence: TGTGCCAGCAGGGAGGGGCCGAGCTCCTACAATGAGCAGTTCTTC. Translated, it gives CASREGPSSYNEQFF. The chain employs TRBV6-5 and TRBJ2-1, with D perhaps TRBD2 (6 bases). The CDR3 is 15 residues long. Trimming left V 6 bases short and J 0 bases short, with 12 bases between. Germline-derived CDR1 and CDR2 are MNHEY and SVGAGI.